This T cell receptor (beta chain) was documented in a study of blood T cells in healthy people across ages. A J-beta primer mix and a sample-barcoded 5' primer were used in a second PCR of roughly 7 to 12 cycles. TCRdb reanalysed the 5' RACE reads using MiXCR and keeps one entry per CDR3 protein. Among some 930,000 distinct CDR3 sequences listed, 25% to 30% were seen once. Study-level points and caveats: Diversity estimated from one million T cells was considered an underestimate.

Turning to this clonotype: Its matching antigen is unknown.

CDR3 length: 16 residues. The V and J ends lost 2 bases and 9 bases respectively, with 20 bases between them. Germline V gives CDR1 MDHEN, CDR2 SYDVKM. PBMCs, at least 7 million per sample, were isolated. These same data were also listed under a study on T cells of mothers and their children. That work states: In this cohort, donors were three healthy Caucasian mothers plus their six children. For each mother, over 9.5 million TCR beta CDR3 reads were obtained, and for each child, 2.5 million to 3 million.

The chain links TRBV28 to TRBJ2-4; tentative D call: TRBD1 (5 bases). Material for sequencing was blood. The source of this sequence is a middle-aged woman in good health. In nucleotides, the CDR3 is TGTGCCAGCAGTTTAAGGGGCAAGGTAAATCTGAGCATTCAGTACTTC. It yields the protein CASSLRGKVNLSIQYF.